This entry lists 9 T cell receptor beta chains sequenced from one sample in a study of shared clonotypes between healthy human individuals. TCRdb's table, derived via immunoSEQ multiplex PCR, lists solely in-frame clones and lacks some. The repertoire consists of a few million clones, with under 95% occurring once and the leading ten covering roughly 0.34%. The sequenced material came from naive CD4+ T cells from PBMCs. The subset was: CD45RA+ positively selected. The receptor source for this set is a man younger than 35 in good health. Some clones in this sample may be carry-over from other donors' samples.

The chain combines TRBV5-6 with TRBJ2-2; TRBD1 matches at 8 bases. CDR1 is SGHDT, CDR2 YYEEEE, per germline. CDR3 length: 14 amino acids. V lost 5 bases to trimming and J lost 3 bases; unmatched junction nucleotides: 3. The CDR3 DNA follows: TGTGCCAGCAGGGGGACAGGCGACACCGGGGAGCTGTTTTTT. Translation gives CASRGTGDTGELFF.

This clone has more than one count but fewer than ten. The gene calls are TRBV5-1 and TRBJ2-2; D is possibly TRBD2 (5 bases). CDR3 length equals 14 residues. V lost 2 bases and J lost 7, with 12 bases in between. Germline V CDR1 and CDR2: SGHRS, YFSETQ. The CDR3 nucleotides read TGCGCCAGCAGCTTAATTAGCGTGGGCGGGGAGCTGTTTTTT. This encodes CASSLISVGGELFF.

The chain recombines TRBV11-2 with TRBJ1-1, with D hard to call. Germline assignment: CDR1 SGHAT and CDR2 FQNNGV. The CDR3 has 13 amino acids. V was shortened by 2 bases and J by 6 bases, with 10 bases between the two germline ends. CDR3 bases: TGTGCCAGCAGCTTAATATCGGGCCCTGAAGCTTTCTTT. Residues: CASSLISGPEAFF. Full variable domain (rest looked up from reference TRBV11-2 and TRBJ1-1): EAGVAQSPRYKIIEKRQSVAFWCNPISGHATLYWYQQILGQGPKLLIQFQNNGVVDDSQLPKDRFSAERLKGVDSTLKIQPAKLEDSAVYLCASSLISGPEAFFGQGTRLTVV.

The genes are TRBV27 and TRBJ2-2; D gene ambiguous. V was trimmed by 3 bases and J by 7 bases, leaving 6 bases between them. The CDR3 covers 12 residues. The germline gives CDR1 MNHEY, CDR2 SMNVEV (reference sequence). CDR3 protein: CASSFLGGELFF. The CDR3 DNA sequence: TGTGCCAGCAGTTTCCTGGGCGGGGAGCTGTTTTTT.

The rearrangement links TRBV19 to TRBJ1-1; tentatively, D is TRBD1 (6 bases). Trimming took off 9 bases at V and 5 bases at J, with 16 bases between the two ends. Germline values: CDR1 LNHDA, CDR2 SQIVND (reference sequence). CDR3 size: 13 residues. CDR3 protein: CASTGTIPTEAFF. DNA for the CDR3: TGTGCCAGCACAGGGACGATTCCGACTGAAGCTTTCTTT.

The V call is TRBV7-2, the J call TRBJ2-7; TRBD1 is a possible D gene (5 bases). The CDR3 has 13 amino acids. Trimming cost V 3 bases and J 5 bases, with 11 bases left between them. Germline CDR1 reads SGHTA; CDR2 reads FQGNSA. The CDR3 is CASSFQGADEQYF. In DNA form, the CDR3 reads TGTGCCAGCAGCTTCCAAGGGGCGGACGAGCAGTACTTC.

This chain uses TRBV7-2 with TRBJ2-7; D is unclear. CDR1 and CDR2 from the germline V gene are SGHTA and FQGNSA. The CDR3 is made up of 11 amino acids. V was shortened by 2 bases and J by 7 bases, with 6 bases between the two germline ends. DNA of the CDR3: TGTGCCAGCAGCTTAAATGGAGAGCAGTACTTC. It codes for CASSLNGEQYF.

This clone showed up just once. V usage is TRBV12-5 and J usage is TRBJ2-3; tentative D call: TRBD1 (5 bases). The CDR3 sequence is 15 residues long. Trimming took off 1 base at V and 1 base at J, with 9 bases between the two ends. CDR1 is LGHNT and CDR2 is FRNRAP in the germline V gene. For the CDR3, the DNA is TGTGCTAGTGGTTTGGGAGACAGCCGCACAGATACGCAGTATTTT. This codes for CASGLGDSRTDTQYF.

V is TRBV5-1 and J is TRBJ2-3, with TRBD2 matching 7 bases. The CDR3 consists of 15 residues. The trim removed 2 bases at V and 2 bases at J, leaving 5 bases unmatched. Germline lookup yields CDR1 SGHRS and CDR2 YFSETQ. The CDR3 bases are TGCGCCAGCAGCTTCCCTAGCGGAAACACAGATACGCAGTATTTT. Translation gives CASSFPSGNTDTQYF.